Detailed here is one T cell receptor (beta chain). Its target is not known. The authors ran a second PCR of roughly 6 to 11 cycles using a sample-barcoded 5' primer and a J-beta primer mix. TCRdb re-analysed the 5' RACE reads in MiXCR, keeping a single row per CDR3 protein. The sample comprises 1.5 million to 2 million distinct CDR3 sequences, roughly 27% of which are singletons, and roughly 8.2% rests with the top ten. The data were obtained in a study of blood T cells in healthy people across ages. Study-wide results and limits: More naive CD4+ cells and higher diversity marked long-lived donors relative to aged donors.

This CDR3 contains 13 residues. Trimming cost V 4 bases and J 6 bases; bases outside gene matches: 4. Germline CDR1 and CDR2: MGHRA and YSYEKL. The gene calls are TRBV4-1 and TRBJ2-7; 9 nucleotides match TRBD2. The sequence derives from a woman under 40 in good health. Sequenced sample: blood. The CDR3, as DNA: TGCGCCAGCAGCCGACCGGGACTAGCCGAGCAGTACTTC. The encoded protein is CASSRPGLAEQYF.